This T cell receptor (beta chain) was identified in a study of T cells in localized non-small cell lung cancer. Overall study findings and caveats: Across samples, adjacent lung featured a median roughly 60 of the top 100 tumor clones. In the blood, greater T cell density corresponded to longer overall survival. Heterogeneity remains possible, as sequencing covered one tumor region only. Uninvolved adjacent lung had more T cell clonality than any other tissue, topping tumor.

Using immunoSEQ multiplex PCR, the repertoire was profiled, and TCRdb retains in-frame clones only, with some absent. The data show roughly 90,000 clones, with approximately 91% seen just once and 4.1% held by the top ten. This CDR3 spans 16 amino acids. In germline, CDR1 is MDHEN, CDR2 SYDVKM. The ends lost 7 bases at V and 3 bases at J; junction bases unmatched: 12. Worth noting for this clone: What it binds is not known.

The input for sequencing was PBMCs, taken before any cancer treatment. This clonotype was sampled from a woman between 40 and 69 years old with stage II squamous cell lung carcinoma. V and J are TRBV28 and TRBJ1-1; 9 nucleotides line up with TRBD1. The CDR3 coding sequence is TGTGCCAGCACCCCGGGACAGGGCGGGGGGGACACTGAAGCTTTCTTT. Translating gives CASTPGQGGGDTEAFF.